The entry below gives a single T cell receptor (beta chain) sequence along with its context. This table comes from immunoSEQ multiplex PCR, and its TCRdb copy is limited to in-frame clones, with some not included. The data hold 300,000 to 350,000 clones, with more than 70% observed a single time. V dropped 3 bases and J dropped 2 bases, with 6 bases sitting between them. The CDR3 has 13 residues. In germline, CDR1 is SGHNT, CDR2 YENEEA. This specimen comes from a study of blood T cell repertoires in COVID-19. Study as a whole: The study drew acute and convalescent COVID-19 samples from the United States, Italy and Spain.

Material for sequencing was peripheral blood. This sequence was found in a woman aged 60-70 years with COVID-19, enrolled during active disease. The chain links TRBV11-3 to TRBJ2-3; D might be TRBD1 (5 bases). The CDR3 region has the DNA TGTGCCAGCAGCTTGGGGCCCACAGATACGCAGTATTTT. Protein sequence: CASSLGPTDTQYF.